This T cell receptor beta chain was sequenced during a study of CD8+CD57+ T cells in acquired aplastic anemia. Trimming removed 3 bases from V and 4 bases from J; junction bases left unmatched: 4. The CDR3 is 15 residues long. Germline CDR1 reads MGHRA; CDR2 reads YSYEKL. All sequencing subjects had displayed CD8+CD57+ cell expansion on flow cytometry. Patients had received no therapy at the time of blood sampling. It was genomic DNA that served as the template for profiling TCR beta VDJ and CDR3. TCRdb re-derived calls from the reads in MiXCR, one entry per CDR3 protein. This repertoire shows about 120,000 distinct CDR3 sequences, 50% to 60% found once; its top ten account for 25% to 35%.

The TCR originated in a human donor with aplastic anemia. The sequencing input was sorted CD4+, CD8+, or CD8+CD57+ T cells (not recorded which) from PBMCs. The chain is built from TRBV4-1 and TRBJ1-5, with 9 bases identical to TRBD1. CDR3 DNA sequence: TGCGCCAGCAGCCATGATGGGACAGGGAATCAGCCCCAGCATTTT. Its translation: CASSHDGTGNQPQHF.